This TCR beta chain came from a study of Graves' ophthalmopathy and Graves' hyperthyroidism. Under 3 months in duration, the ophthalmopathy in affected donors had moderate-to-severe activity, CAS ≥3 and NOSPECS ≥4. Other autoimmune diseases, uncontrolled infections, pregnancy or lactation ruled patients out of participation. As concerns this clonotype: Antigen: not known.

Study observations and caveats: Separation of ophthalmopathy from stable hyperthyroidism was achieved by a 13-signature model, at approximately 90% sensitivity and about 81% specificity.

The CDR3 loop spans 15 amino acids. V lost 3 bases, J lost 4 bases, and 6 bases stayed unmatched. Germline lookup yields CDR1 MNHEY and CDR2 SVGEGT. Amplified TCR beta CDR3 regions were obtained using RNA transcripts as template. RT-PCR was first run with HTBI primers, then multiplex PCR in a second round. TCRdb re-called the multiplex PCR reads through MiXCR, storing one row per CDR3 protein. The sample yields roughly 230,000 distinct CDR3 sequences, 20% to 25% seen once. The chain combines TRBV6-2 or TRBV6-3 with TRBJ2-5; TRBD2 matches at 9 bases. The sample comprised peripheral blood. The source of this sequence is a woman aged 45-65 years with Graves' ophthalmopathy. The CDR3 sequence is CASSYSGLATETQYF. The CDR3, as DNA: TGTGCCAGCAGTTATTCGGGACTAGCCACAGAGACCCAGTACTTC.